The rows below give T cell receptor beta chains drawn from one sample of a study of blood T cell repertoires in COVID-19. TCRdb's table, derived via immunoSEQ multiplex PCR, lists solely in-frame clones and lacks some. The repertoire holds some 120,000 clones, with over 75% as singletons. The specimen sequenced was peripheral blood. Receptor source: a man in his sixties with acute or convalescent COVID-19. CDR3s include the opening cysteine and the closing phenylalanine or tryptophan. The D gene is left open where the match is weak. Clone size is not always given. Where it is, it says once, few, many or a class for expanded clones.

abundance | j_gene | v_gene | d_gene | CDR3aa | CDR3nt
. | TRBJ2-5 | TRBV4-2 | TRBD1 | CASSLGQGKETQYF | TGTGCCAGCAGCCTGGGACAGGGTAAAGAGACCCAGTACTTC
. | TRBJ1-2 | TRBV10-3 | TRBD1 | CAISEPDREYGYTF | TGTGCCATCAGTGAACCCGACAGGGAGTATGGCTACACCTTC
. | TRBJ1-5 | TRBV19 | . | CASSTRQSNQPQHF | TGTGCCAGTAGTACCAGACAGTCAAATCAGCCCCAGCATTTT
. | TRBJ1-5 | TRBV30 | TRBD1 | CAWSSGTGTGGNQPQHF | TGTGCCTGGAGCTCCGGGACAGGGACGGGCGGCAATCAGCCCCAGCATTTT
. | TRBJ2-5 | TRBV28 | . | CASTLRADETQYF | TGTGCCAGCACCCTGAGGGCCGATGAGACCCAGTACTTC
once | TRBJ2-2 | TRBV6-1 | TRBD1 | CASSASGTVNTGELFF | TGTGCCAGCAGTGCGTCCGGGACAGTAAACACCGGGGAGCTGTTTTTT
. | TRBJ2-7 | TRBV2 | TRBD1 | CASRNRGRGSYEQYF | TGTGCCAGCAGGAACAGGGGGCGCGGGTCCTACGAGCAGTACTTC
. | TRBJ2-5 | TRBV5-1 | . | CASSSTGLQETQYF | TGCGCCAGCAGCTCGACAGGACTCCAAGAGACCCAGTACTTC
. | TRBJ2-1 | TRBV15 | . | CATPSPSAYNEQFF | TGTGCCACCCCTTCACCCTCGGCCTACAATGAGCAGTTCTTC
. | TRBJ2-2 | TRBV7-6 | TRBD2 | CASSWGLAGNTGELFF | TGTGCCAGCAGCTGGGGACTAGCGGGCAACACCGGGGAGCTGTTTTTT
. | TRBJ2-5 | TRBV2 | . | CASSDVQVPQETQYF | TGTGCCAGCAGTGACGTGCAGGTTCCTCAAGAGACCCAGTACTTC
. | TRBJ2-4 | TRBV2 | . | CASIRGRAKNIQYF | TGTGCCAGCATTAGAGGGAGGGCCAAAAACATTCAGTACTTC
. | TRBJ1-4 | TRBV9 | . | CASSVGTDNEKLFF | TGTGCCAGCAGCGTAGGGACAGATAATGAAAAACTGTTTTTT
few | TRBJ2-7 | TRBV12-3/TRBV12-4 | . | CASSLGGRNEQYF | TGTGCCAGCAGTTTAGGGGGGAGGAACGAGCAGTACTTC
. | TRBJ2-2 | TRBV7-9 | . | CASSSSLTGVSWTGELFF | TGTGCCAGCAGCTCTAGCCTGACAGGCGTGAGTTGGACCGGGGAGCTGTTTTTT
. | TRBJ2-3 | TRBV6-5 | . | CASSFADTQYF | TGTGCCAGCAGTTTCGCAGATACGCAGTATTTT
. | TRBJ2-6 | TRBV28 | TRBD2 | CATGGAGAGSGANVLTF | TGTGCCACCGGCGGGGCGGGAGCAGGGTCTGGGGCCAACGTCCTGACTTTC
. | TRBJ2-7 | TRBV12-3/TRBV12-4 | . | CASRPRARDEQYF | TGTGCCAGCAGACCAAGGGCGAGGGACGAGCAGTACTTC
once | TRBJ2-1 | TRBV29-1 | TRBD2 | CSVGRGGSYNEQFF | TGCAGCGTTGGAAGGGGCGGGAGTTACAATGAGCAGTTCTTC
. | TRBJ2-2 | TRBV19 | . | CASSTGGENTGELFF | TGTGCCAGTAGTACGGGGGGCGAGAACACCGGGGAGCTGTTTTTT
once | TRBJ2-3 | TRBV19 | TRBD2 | CASSTWTSRGTDTQYF | TGTGCCAGTAGTACTTGGACTAGCAGGGGCACAGATACGCAGTATTTT
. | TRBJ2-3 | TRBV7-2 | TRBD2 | CASSSQVAGGFDTQYF | TGTGCCAGCAGCTCCCAGGTGGCGGGAGGTTTTGATACGCAGTATTTT
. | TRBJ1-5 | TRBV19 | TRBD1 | CASKFTRDRYSNQPQHF | TGTGCCAGTAAATTCACCCGGGACAGATATAGCAATCAGCCCCAGCATTTT
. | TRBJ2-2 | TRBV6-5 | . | CASGSTGELFF | TGTGCCAGCGGTTCGACCGGGGAGCTGTTTTTT
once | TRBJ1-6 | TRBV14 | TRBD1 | CASSQGTANSPLHF | TGTGCCAGCAGCCAGGGGACAGCCAATTCACCCCTCCACTTT
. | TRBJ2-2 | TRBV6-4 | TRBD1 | CASSASSGGVTGELFF | TGTGCCAGCAGTGCCTCTTCAGGGGGCGTCACCGGGGAGCTGTTTTTT
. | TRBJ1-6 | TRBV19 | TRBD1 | CASSRTGTGLLSESPLHF | TGTGCCAGTAGTAGAACCGGGACAGGCCTCCTGAGTGAGTCACCCCTCCACTTT
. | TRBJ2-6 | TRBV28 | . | CASSFGRSGANVLTF | TGTGCCAGCAGTTTCGGTCGCTCTGGGGCCAACGTCCTGACTTTC
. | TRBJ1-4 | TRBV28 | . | CASTPGTTNEKLFF | TGTGCCAGCACCCCCGGGACTACGAATGAAAAACTGTTTTTT
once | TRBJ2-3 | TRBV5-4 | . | CASRRGGGPVSATDTQYF | TGTGCCAGCAGGAGGGGGGGAGGGCCGGTTTCAGCAACAGATACGCAGTATTTT
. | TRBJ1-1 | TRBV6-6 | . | CASGSLPEAFF | TGTGCCAGCGGTTCACTCCCTGAAGCTTTCTTT
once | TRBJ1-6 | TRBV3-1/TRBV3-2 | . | CASSQATFLNSPLHF | TGTGCCAGCAGCCAAGCGACATTTCTTAATTCACCCCTCCACTTT
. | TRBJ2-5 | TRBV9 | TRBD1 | CASSWTGKQETQYF | TGTGCCAGCAGCTGGACAGGGAAACAAGAGACCCAGTACTTC
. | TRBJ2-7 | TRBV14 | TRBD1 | CASSPGQGAYEQYF | TGTGCCAGCAGCCCCGGACAGGGTGCCTACGAGCAGTACTTC
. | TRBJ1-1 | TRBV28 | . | CASSLWGADTEAFF | TGTGCCAGCAGTTTATGGGGGGCGGACACTGAAGCTTTCTTT
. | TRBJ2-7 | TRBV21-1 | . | CARGGLAGDRDPYEQYF | TGTGCCAGAGGTGGGCTAGCGGGAGATCGGGACCCCTACGAGCAGTACTTC
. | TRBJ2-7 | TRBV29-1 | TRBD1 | CSVQGEQQYF | TGCAGCGTTCAGGGGGAGCAGCAGTACTTC
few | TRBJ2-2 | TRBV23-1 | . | CASTSQDYTGELFF | TGCGCCAGCACCAGCCAGGACTACACCGGGGAGCTGTTTTTT
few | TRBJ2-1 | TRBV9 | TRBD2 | CASSVAAGGTYNEQFF | TGTGCCAGCAGCGTAGCAGCGGGAGGGACCTACAATGAGCAGTTCTTC
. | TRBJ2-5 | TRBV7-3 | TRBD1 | CASSMTGLETQYF | TGTGCCAGCAGCATGACAGGGCTGGAGACCCAGTACTTC
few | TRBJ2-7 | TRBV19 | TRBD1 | CASSSTGTGAYEQYF | TGTGCCAGTAGTTCCACCGGGACAGGGGCCTACGAGCAGTACTTC
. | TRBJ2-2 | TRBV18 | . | CASSPPRPGELFF | TGTGCCAGCTCACCACCGAGGCCCGGGGAGCTGTTTTTT